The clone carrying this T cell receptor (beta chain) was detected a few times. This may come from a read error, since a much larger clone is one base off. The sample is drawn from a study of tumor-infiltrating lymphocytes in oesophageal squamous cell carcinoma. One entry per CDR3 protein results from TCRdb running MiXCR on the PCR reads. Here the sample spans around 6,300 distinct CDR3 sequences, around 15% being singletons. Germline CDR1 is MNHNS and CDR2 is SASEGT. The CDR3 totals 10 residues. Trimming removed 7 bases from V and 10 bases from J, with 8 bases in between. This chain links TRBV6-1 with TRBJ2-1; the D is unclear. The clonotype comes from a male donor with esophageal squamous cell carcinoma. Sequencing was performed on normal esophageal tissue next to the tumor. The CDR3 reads CASTGYEQFF. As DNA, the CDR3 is TGTGCCAGCACGGGCTACGAGCAGTTCTTC.